The clone carrying this TCR beta chain turned up a few times. This specimen belongs to a study of T cell changes during pregnancy in multiple sclerosis. Germline V gene sequence: CDR1 LGHNT, CDR2 FRNRAP. The V gene lost 2 bases and the J gene lost 0 bases, with 30 bases spanning the gap. The CDR3 extends over 22 amino acids. Assay used: immunoSEQ multiplex PCR; TCRdb lists only in-frame clones, some missing. The sample consists of tens of thousands of clones, roughly nine tenths of them appearing once. This clonotype was obtained from a female donor in good health, enrolled as a control in a pregnancy study. This material consisted of peripheral blood, taken in the second trimester of pregnancy. The chain employs TRBV12-5 and TRBJ2-3, with D maybe TRBD1 (7 bases). This CDR3 reads CASGLRPRGVISERGSTDTQYF. As DNA, the CDR3 is TGTGCTAGTGGTTTGCGCCCCAGGGGGGTAATTAGCGAGAGGGGTAGCACAGATACGCAGTATTTT.